This is a list of T cell receptor beta chains from one sample in a study of PD-1 blockade in classical Hodgkin lymphoma. Libraries were prepared by immunoSEQ multiplex PCR; TCRdb keeps only in-frame clonotypes and omits some of them. The repertoire holds tens of thousands of clones, with approximately 78% as singletons. This material consisted of peripheral blood mononuclear cells (PBMCs), taken before the fourth cycle of nivolumab. The receptor source for this set is a human donor with classical Hodgkin lymphoma. Each CDR3 is given without its conserved first and last residue. The order of the fields is V gene, CDR3 protein.

v_call: TRBV7-9; cdr3_aa: ASTLHGTDNSPLH
v_call: TRBV7-7; cdr3_aa: ASSLDRTTEAF
v_call: TRBV14; cdr3_aa: ASRVSGSSEQY
v_call: TRBV19; cdr3_aa: ASSLTGTENQPQH
v_call: TRBV7-2; cdr3_aa: ASSLLLAGEAEQY
v_call: TRBV5-1; cdr3_aa: ASRGGSQPQH
v_call: TRBV10-3; cdr3_aa: AIGQGAYEQY
v_call: TRBV6-5; cdr3_aa: ASSNSRGNTIY
v_call: TRBV10-3; cdr3_aa: AISSTGQMSSYEQY
v_call: TRBV5-1; cdr3_aa: ASSLAEGGSIY
v_call: TRBV6-5; cdr3_aa: ASSPGRGGYT
v_call: TRBV7-7; cdr3_aa: ASSLGTWEGETQY
v_call: TRBV19; cdr3_aa: ASSITGQGPYEQY
v_call: TRBV27; cdr3_aa: ASSLGQGESYEQY
v_call: TRBV7-9; cdr3_aa: ASNTGLAGTGELF
v_call: TRBV6-6; cdr3_aa: ASSYMGLAKNIQY
v_call: TRBV6-6; cdr3_aa: ASRTQTGFNQPQH
v_call: TRBV18; cdr3_aa: ASSPEQVASEAF
v_call: TRBV25-1; cdr3_aa: ASSEVGLEAF
v_call: TRBV2; cdr3_aa: ASSPSPGHIYQPQH
v_call: TRBV7-4; cdr3_aa: ASRTGLLDTQY
v_call: TRBV5-1; cdr3_aa: ASSIGGTDTQY
v_call: TRBV5-1; cdr3_aa: ASSLSGSDAGELF
v_call: TRBV9; cdr3_aa: ASSVAAGSTEAF
v_call: TRBV27; cdr3_aa: ASSPISATAYNEQF
v_call: TRBV9; cdr3_aa: ASSVPGARSWLGEAF
v_call: TRBV4-1; cdr3_aa: ASSQDFSYYTGELF
v_call: TRBV5-1; cdr3_aa: ASSLMGEGRNIQY
v_call: TRBV6-5; cdr3_aa: ASVLGLAGETQY
v_call: TRBV10-3; cdr3_aa: AIRGTSGATSSYNEQF
v_call: TRBV5-1; cdr3_aa: ASSLAAGREAKLF
v_call: TRBV10-3; cdr3_aa: AIRDRDYGYT
v_call: TRBV29-1; cdr3_aa: SVQRGGTDTQY
v_call: TRBV6-1; cdr3_aa: ASSEGDSRNTIY
v_call: TRBV5-8; cdr3_aa: ASSRWGTSNQPQH
v_call: TRBV7-9; cdr3_aa: ASSLGPAGGRADTQY
v_call: TRBV19; cdr3_aa: ASRRGRGPGGPRNEQF
v_call: TRBV7-2; cdr3_aa: ASSFFAGNQPQH
v_call: TRBV6-6; cdr3_aa: ASSYSGQDTQY
v_call: TRBV7-9; cdr3_aa: ASSLFAPNTGELF
v_call: TRBV27; cdr3_aa: ASSKQGGLNTEAF
v_call: TRBV7-2; cdr3_aa: ASSLGLAGAGYEQY
v_call: TRBV28; cdr3_aa: ASSFMILLDNEQF
v_call: TRBV6-1; cdr3_aa: ASSEERERYEQC
v_call: TRBV13; cdr3_aa: ASSLERLAVDTQY
v_call: TRBV7-3; cdr3_aa: ASSLFGGGTYGYT
v_call: TRBV7-9; cdr3_aa: ASSPNQGRETQY
v_call: TRBV7-8; cdr3_aa: ASSLVGTVNTEAF
v_call: TRBV28; cdr3_aa: ASSLGTGDKEQF
v_call: TRBV5-4; cdr3_aa: AAKGPSSYNEQF
v_call: TRBV19; cdr3_aa: ASSIDHKDYGYT
v_call: TRBV5-1; cdr3_aa: ASSLDGDSQGAAYGYT
v_call: TRBV19; cdr3_aa: ASSIVGGARSNQPQH
v_call: TRBV5-6; cdr3_aa: ASSLVGSGELF
v_call: TRBV2; cdr3_aa: ASRRDIDQPQH
v_call: TRBV6-5; cdr3_aa: ASRNRDGFTEAF
v_call: TRBV18; cdr3_aa: ASSLDPGLAGGTEF
v_call: TRBV29-1; cdr3_aa: SVVGDRTGNTIY
v_call: TRBV27; cdr3_aa: ASSFGGFTDTQY